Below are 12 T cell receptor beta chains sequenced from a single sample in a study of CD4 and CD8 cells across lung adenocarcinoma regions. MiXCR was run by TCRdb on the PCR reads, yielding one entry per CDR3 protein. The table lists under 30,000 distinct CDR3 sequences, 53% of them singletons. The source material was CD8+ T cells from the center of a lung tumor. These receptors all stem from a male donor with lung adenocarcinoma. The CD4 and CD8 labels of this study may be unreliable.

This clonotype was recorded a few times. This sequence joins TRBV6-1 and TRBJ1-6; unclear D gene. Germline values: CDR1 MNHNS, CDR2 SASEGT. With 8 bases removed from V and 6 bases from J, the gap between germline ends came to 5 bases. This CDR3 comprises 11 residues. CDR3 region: CASGGNSPLHF. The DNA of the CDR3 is TGTGCCAGCGGAGGTAATTCACCCCTCCACTTT.

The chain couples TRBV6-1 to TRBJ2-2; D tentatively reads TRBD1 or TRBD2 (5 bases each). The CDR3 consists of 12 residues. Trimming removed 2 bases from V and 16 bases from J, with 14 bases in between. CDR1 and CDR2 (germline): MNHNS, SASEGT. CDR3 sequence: CASSESSGAQFF. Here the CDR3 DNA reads TGTGCCAGCAGTGAAAGTTCCGGGGCGCAGTTTTTT.

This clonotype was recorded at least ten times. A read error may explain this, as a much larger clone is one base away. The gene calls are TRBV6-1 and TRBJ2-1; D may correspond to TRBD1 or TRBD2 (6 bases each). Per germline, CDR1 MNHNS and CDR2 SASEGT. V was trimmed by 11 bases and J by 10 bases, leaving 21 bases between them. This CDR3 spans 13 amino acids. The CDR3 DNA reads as TGTGCCGCGCTGGGCTCGGGGGCCTACGAGCAGTTCTTC. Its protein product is CAALGSGAYEQFF.

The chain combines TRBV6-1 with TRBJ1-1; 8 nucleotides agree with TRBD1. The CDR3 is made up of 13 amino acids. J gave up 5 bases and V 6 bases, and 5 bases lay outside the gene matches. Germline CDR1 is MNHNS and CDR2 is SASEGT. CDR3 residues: CASSHGQGTEAFF. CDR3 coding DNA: TGTGCCAGCAGCCATGGACAGGGAACTGAAGCTTTCTTT.

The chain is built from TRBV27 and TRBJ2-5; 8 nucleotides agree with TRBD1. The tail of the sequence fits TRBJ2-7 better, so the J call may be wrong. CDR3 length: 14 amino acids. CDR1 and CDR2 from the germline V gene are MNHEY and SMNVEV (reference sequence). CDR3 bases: TGTGCCAGCAGTCCCGGACAGGGACTCTACGAGCAGTACTTC. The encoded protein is CASSPGQGLYEQYF.

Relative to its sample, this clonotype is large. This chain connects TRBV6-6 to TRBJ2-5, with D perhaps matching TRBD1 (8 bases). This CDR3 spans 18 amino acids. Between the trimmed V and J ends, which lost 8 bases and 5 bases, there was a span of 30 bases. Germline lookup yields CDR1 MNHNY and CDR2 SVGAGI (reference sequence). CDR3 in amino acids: CASGGGQGARLWGETQYF. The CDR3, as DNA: TGTGCCAGCGGGGGGGGGCAGGGGGCACGTCTGTGGGGCGAGACCCAGTACTTC.

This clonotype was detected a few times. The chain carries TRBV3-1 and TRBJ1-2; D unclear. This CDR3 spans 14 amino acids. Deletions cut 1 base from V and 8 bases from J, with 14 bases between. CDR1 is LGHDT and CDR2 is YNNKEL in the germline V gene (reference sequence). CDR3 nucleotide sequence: TGTGCCAGCAGCCAAGGGACTAGGGTTGGGGGCTACACCTTC. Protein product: CASSQGTRVGGYTF.

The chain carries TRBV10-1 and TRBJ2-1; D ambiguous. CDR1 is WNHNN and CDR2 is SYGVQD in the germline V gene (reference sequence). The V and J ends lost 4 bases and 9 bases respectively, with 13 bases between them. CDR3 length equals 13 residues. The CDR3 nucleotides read TGCGCCAGCAGTGGGACCGCATACGGTGAGCAGTTCTTC. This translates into CASSGTAYGEQFF.

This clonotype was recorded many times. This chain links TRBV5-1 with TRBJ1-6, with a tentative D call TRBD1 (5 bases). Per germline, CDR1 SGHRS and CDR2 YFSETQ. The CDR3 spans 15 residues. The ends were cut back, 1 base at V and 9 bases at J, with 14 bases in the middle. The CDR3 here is CASSLKGQGSSPLHF. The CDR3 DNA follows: TGCGCCAGCAGCTTGAAGGGGCAGGGAAGTTCACCCCTCCACTTT.

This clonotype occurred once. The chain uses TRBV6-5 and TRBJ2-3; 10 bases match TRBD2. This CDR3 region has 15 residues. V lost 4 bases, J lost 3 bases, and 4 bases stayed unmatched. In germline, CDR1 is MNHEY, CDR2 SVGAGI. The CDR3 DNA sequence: TGTGCCAGCAGTTTCTATAGCGGGGGGACAGATACGCAGTATTTT. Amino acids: CASSFYSGGTDTQYF.

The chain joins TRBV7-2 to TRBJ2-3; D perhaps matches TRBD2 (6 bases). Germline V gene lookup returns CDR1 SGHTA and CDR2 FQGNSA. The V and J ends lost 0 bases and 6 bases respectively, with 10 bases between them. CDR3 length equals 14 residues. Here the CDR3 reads CASSLAGGADTQYF. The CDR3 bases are TGTGCCAGCAGCTTAGCGGGGGGTGCGGATACGCAGTATTTT.

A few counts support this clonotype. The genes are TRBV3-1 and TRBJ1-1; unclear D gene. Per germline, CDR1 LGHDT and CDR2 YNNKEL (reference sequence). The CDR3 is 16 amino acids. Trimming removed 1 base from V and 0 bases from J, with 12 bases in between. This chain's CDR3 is CASSQGTKGMNTEAFF. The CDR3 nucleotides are TGTGCCAGCAGCCAAGGGACCAAAGGGATGAACACTGAAGCTTTCTTT.